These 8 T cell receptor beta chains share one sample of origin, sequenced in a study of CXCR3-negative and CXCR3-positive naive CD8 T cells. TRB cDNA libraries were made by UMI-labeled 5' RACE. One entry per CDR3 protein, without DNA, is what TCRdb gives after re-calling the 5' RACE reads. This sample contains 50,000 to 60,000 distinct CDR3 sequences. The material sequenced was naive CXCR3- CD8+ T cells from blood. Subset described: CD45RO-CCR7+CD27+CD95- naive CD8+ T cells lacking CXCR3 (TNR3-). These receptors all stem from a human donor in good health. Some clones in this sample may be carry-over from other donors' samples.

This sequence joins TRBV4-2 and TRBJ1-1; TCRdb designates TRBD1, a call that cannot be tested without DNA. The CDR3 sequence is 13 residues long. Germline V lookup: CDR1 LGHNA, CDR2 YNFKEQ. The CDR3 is CASRAVGQAQAFF.

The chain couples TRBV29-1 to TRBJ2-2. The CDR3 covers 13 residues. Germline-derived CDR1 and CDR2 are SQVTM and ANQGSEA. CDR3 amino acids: CSVEKGNTGELFF.

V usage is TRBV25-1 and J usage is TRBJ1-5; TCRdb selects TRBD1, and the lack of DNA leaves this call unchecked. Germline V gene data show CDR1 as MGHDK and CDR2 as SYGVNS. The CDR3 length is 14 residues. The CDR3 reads CASSDGQGNQPQHF. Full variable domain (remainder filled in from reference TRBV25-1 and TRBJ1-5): EADIYQTPRYLVIGTGKKITLECSQTMGHDKMYWYQQDPGMELHLIHYSYGVNSTEKGDLSSESTVSRIRTEHFPLTLESARPSHTSQYLCASSDGQGNQPQHFGDGTRLSIL.

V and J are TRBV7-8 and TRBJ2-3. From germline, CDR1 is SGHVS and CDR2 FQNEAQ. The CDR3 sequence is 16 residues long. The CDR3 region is CASSLAYGRPTDTQYF.

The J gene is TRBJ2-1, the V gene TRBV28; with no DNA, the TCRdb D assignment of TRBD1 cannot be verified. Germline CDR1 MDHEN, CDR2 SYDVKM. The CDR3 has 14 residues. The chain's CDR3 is CASSYPLVLNEQFF.

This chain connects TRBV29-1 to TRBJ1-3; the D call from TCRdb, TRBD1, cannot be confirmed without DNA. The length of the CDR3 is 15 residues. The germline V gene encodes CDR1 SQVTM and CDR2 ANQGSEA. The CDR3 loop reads CSVQEDRGPGNTIYF.

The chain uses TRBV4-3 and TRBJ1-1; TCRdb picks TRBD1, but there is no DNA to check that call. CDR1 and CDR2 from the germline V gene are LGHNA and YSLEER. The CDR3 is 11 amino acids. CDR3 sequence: CASSPGTGAFF.

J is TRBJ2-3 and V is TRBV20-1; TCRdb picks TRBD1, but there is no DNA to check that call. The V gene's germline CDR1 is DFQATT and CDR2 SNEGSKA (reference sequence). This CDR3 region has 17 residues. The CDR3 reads CSARGEGLRGVIDTQYF.